Listed below are T cell receptor beta chains from one sample, sequenced in a study of CD8 T cells in ankylosing spondylitis. TCRdb reprocessed the 5' RACE reads via MiXCR and lists one record per CDR3 protein. Altogether roughly 490,000 distinct CDR3 sequences are present, approximately 5.3% being singletons, with the ten largest covering 3% to 4%. Specimen: blood, either unsorted or a sorted T cell fraction (not recorded which). The receptors originated from a male donor with ankylosing spondylitis. The CDR3 runs from the conserved cysteine through the conserved F or W. The D gene is left open where the match is weak. Size is omitted from some rows. Given values are once, few, many or a class for expanded clones.

>TRBV7-8|TRBD1|many|TRBJ1-3
CASSARQGAGNTIYF
TGTGCCAGCAGCGCCCGACAGGGGGCTGGAAACACCATATATTTT
>TRBV9|-|many|TRBJ1-2
CASRGQGRNYGYTF
TGTGCCAGCAGAGGGCAGGGGAGGAACTATGGCTACACCTTC
>TRBV6-1|-|-|TRBJ2-1
CASSQQGLSYNEQFF
TGTGCCAGCAGCCAACAGGGTCTTTCCTACAATGAGCAGTTCTTC
>TRBV12-3/TRBV12-4|TRBD1|many|TRBJ2-2
CASSLYRGAGELFF
TGTGCCAGCAGTTTGTACAGGGGCGCCGGGGAGCTGTTTTTT
>TRBV27|TRBD1|many|TRBJ2-7
CASRPTGLSEQYF
TGTGCCAGCAGGCCGACAGGGTTATCCGAGCAGTACTTC
>TRBV7-9|-|-|TRBJ1-4
CASSLVAGPNEKLFF
TGTGCCAGCAGCTTAGTTGCGGGGCCTAATGAAAAACTGTTTTTT
>TRBV7-2|-|few|TRBJ2-5
CASTFTLQETQYF
TGTGCCAGCACCTTTACACTTCAAGAGACCCAGTACTTC
>TRBV11-2|TRBD1|few|TRBJ2-7
CASSSDRGVYEQYF
TGTGCCAGCAGCTCGGACAGGGGAGTCTACGAGCAGTACTTC
>TRBV4-3|-|many|TRBJ1-6
CASSQEEKGRNLHF
TGCGCCAGCAGCCAAGAGGAGAAGGGAAGGAACCTCCACTTT
>TRBV27|-|many|TRBJ2-1
CASSFDPIGEQFF
TGTGCCAGCAGTTTCGACCCGATCGGTGAGCAGTTCTTC
>TRBV10-3|TRBD1|many|TRBJ1-1
CAISEPQTGISKAFF
TGTGCCATCAGTGAGCCACAGACAGGGATTTCTAAAGCTTTCTTT
>TRBV27|-|few|TRBJ1-6
CASSSHWGRLHF
TGTGCCAGCAGTTCCCATTGGGGGCGCCTCCACTTT
>TRBV5-1|-|many|TRBJ1-5
CASSLVPSRGSNQPQHF
TGCGCCAGCAGCTTGGTTCCCTCTCGGGGGAGCAATCAGCCCCAGCATTTT
>TRBV4-1|TRBD1|few|TRBJ2-6
CASSQADRGFGGANVLTF
TGCGCCAGCAGCCAAGCGGACAGGGGTTTTGGCGGGGCCAACGTCCTGACTTTC
>TRBV7-8|TRBD2|many|TRBJ2-3
CASSLSASGSTDTQYF
TGTGCCAGCAGCTTATCGGCTAGCGGGAGCACAGATACGCAGTATTTT
>TRBV28|TRBD2|few|TRBJ2-1
CASGTRINEQFF
TGTGCCAGCGGGACTAGAATCAATGAGCAGTTCTTC
>TRBV5-1|-|many|TRBJ2-5
CASSLASKETQYF
TGCGCCAGCAGCTTGGCCAGTAAAGAGACCCAGTACTTC
>TRBV6-5|TRBD2|-|TRBJ2-7
CASSYSSLAGLYEQYF
TGTGCCAGCAGTTACTCGAGCCTAGCGGGATTATACGAGCAGTACTTC
>TRBV6-5|-|many|TRBJ1-1
CASSYDTPYTEAFF
TGTGCCAGCAGTTACGACACCCCCTACACTGAAGCTTTCTTT
>TRBV6-2/TRBV6-3|-|many|TRBJ2-5
CASSQHPYQETQYF
TGTGCCAGCAGCCAGCACCCGTACCAAGAGACCCAGTACTTC
>TRBV20-1|TRBD2|once|TRBJ2-3
CSALDNPWRGGTDTQYF
TGCAGTGCGCTCGACAATCCTTGGCGGGGGGGCACAGATACGCAGTATTTT
>TRBV20-1|TRBD1|many|TRBJ2-7
CSATRDRANEQYF
TGCAGTGCTACCCGGGACAGGGCAAACGAGCAGTACTTC
>TRBV21-1|-|-|TRBJ2-7
CASSTQGESSYEQYF
TGTGCCAGCAGCACTCAGGGGGAGAGCTCCTACGAGCAGTACTTC
>TRBV28|TRBD2|many|TRBJ2-1
CASSTSGGDYEQFF
TGTGCCAGCAGTACTAGCGGGGGGGACTATGAGCAGTTCTTC
>TRBV15|-|many|TRBJ1-4
CATSRSRRDPNEKLFF
TGTGCCACCAGCAGATCCCGACGGGATCCGAATGAAAAACTGTTTTTT
>TRBV9|-|many|TRBJ2-1
CASSVGSNRALEQFF
TGTGCCAGCAGCGTTGGGTCCAACAGGGCTCTTGAGCAGTTCTTC
>TRBV20-1|TRBD1|many|TRBJ2-3
CSAPDRGDTQYF
TGCAGTGCGCCTGACAGGGGAGATACGCAGTATTTT
>TRBV7-9|TRBD1|many|TRBJ2-1
CASSPKPGQGSWNEQFF
TGTGCCAGCAGCCCCAAACCTGGACAGGGGAGTTGGAATGAGCAGTTCTTC
>TRBV29-1|-|many|TRBJ2-3
CSVGFLISTDTQYF
TGCAGCGTTGGATTTTTAATATCCACAGATACGCAGTATTTT
>TRBV11-2|TRBD2|few|TRBJ2-1
CASSFFRRGGEQFF
TGTGCCAGCAGCTTTTTCCGGCGGGGGGGTGAGCAGTTCTTC
>TRBV2|-|few|TRBJ1-5
CASSAGREGQPQHF
TGTGCCAGCAGTGCTGGCAGGGAGGGTCAGCCCCAGCATTTT
>TRBV7-2|-|many|TRBJ2-1
CASSRRNYNEQFF
TGTGCCAGCAGTCGACGTAACTACAATGAGCAGTTCTTC
>TRBV6-1|TRBD1|many|TRBJ2-3
CATINRGKTDTQYF
TGTGCCACCATCAACAGGGGGAAGACAGATACGCAGTATTTT
>TRBV20-1|-|-|TRBJ2-7
CSASPGSTLYEQYF
TGCAGTGCTTCGCCTGGCAGCACACTTTACGAGCAGTACTTC
>TRBV5-1|-|many|TRBJ1-5
CASSLVSGGDQPQHF
TGCGCCAGCAGCTTGGTGTCTGGGGGGGATCAGCCCCAGCATTTT
>TRBV15|TRBD2|many|TRBJ2-2
CATSRGGLAGVAGELFF
TGTGCCACCAGCAGAGGGGGTCTAGCGGGAGTAGCCGGGGAGCTGTTTTTT
>TRBV11-2|-|few|TRBJ2-2
CASSPWQENTGELFF
TGTGCCAGCAGCCCGTGGCAGGAGAACACCGGGGAGCTGTTTTTT
>TRBV20-1|TRBD2|many|TRBJ2-1
CSALTSGAYNEQFF
TGCAGTGCTCTGACTAGCGGGGCCTACAATGAGCAGTTCTTC
>TRBV20-1|-|many|TRBJ2-7
CSARPGGWYEQYF
TGCAGTGCTAGGCCGGGGGGCTGGTACGAGCAGTACTTC
>TRBV5-1|TRBD1|many|TRBJ1-4
CASSLDRVEKLFF
TGCGCCAGCAGTCTGGACAGGGTGGAAAAACTGTTTTTT
>TRBV7-2|TRBD1|few|TRBJ1-6
CASSSTGLASPLHF
TGTGCCAGCAGCTCGACAGGGCTAGCTTCACCCCTCCACTTT
>TRBV4-3|-|many|TRBJ2-7
CASSQERGGEYYGTMYEQYF
TGCGCCAGCAGCCAAGAACGCGGCGGAGAGTATTATGGAACAATGTACGAGCAGTACTTC
>TRBV20-1|-|few|TRBJ1-2
CSATPTANYGYTF
TGCAGTGCAACGCCCACAGCTAACTATGGCTACACCTTC
>TRBV20-1|-|many|TRBJ2-1
CSAPGHRNYNEQFF
TGCAGTGCTCCGGGACACCGGAATTACAATGAGCAGTTCTTC
>TRBV7-8|TRBD2|-|TRBJ2-1
CASSPSSGRRREQFF
TGTGCCAGCAGCCCCTCTAGCGGGAGGCGTCGGGAGCAGTTCTTC
>TRBV9|-|many|TRBJ1-6
CASSGPNWGNSPLHF
TGTGCCAGCAGCGGCCCGAACTGGGGAAATTCACCCCTCCACTTT